There are many counts of the clone carrying this T cell receptor beta chain. Its antigen is undetermined. This sample is drawn from a study of glioma-infiltrating T cells. Study outcomes and limitations: Above-expected tissue-blood divergence occurred in all gliomas, most in low-grade ones.

TCR alpha and beta CDR3 regions were amplified from RNA using iRepertoire nested multiplex PCR. Each CDR3 protein is one row after TCRdb ran MiXCR on the multiplex PCR reads. Of around 44,000 distinct CDR3 sequences detected, 20% to 25% appear once; the ten largest clones hold around 6.3%. Looked up from germline, CDR1 is MNHEY and CDR2 is SMNVEV (reference sequence). The CDR3 sequence is 13 residues long. Between the trimmed V and J ends, which lost 2 bases and 4 bases, there was a span of 8 bases. This sequence was found in a human donor with low-grade glioma or glioblastoma, undergoing nonglioma brain surgery, or in good health (not recorded which). The chain employs TRBV27 and TRBJ1-2, with D unresolved. Sequencing was carried out using glioma tissue, nonneoplastic brain tissue, or PBMCs (not recorded which). The CDR3 nucleotides read TGTGCCAGCAGTTTAAGGGCGTCCTATGGCTACACCTTC. This translates into CASSLRASYGYTF.